A selection of T cell receptor beta chains follows, all from one sample in a study of tumor-infiltrating lymphocytes in primary liver carcinoma. TCRdb itself ran the multiplex PCR reads through MiXCR, one entry per CDR3 protein. The repertoire holds 48,000 or so distinct CDR3 sequences, with roughly 77% as singletons. Sequencing was performed on liver tumor tissue from sampling region 3. The receptors were gathered from a man between 40 and 49 years old with primary liver carcinoma and hepatitis B virus infection. Each CDR3 is given with its conserved first and last residue. A D gene is named only where the DNA matches it firmly. Only some rows state a clone size, as once, few, many or a class for expanded clones.

D	size	J	V	CDR3	DNA
-	once	TRBJ2-5	TRBV11-2	CVSSSMGILLSQYF	TGTGTCAGCAGCTCGATGGGGATTTTATTGTCCCAGTACTTC
-	many	TRBJ2-1	TRBV19	CASSPVTGSYNEQFF	TGTGCCAGTAGTCCAGTAACAGGGTCCTACAATGAGCAGTTCTTC
-	-	TRBJ2-7	TRBV28	CTGSSPGGKGRYEQYF	TGTACCGGCAGTTCCCCCGGTGGGAAGGGACGGTACGAGCAGTACTTC
TRBD2	-	TRBJ2-1	TRBV11-2	CASGLDIGLAMGKQFF	TGTGCCAGCGGCTTGGATATCGGACTAGCCATGGGCAAGCAGTTCTTC
TRBD2	-	TRBJ2-1	TRBV6-6	CASSPATSVHNEQFF	TGTGCCAGCAGTCCTGCGACTAGCGTACACAATGAGCAGTTCTTC
TRBD1	-	TRBJ1-2	TRBV24-1	CATSEQGTYGYTF	TGTGCCACCAGTGAACAGGGGACCTATGGCTACACCTTC
-	-	TRBJ2-7	TRBV10-3	CATSGGALQAGGKQRIEQYF	TGTGCCACCAGTGGGGGTGCCCTCCAAGCAGGGGGGAAGCAGCGAATTGAGCAGTACTTC
TRBD1	once	TRBJ2-7	TRBV6-2/TRBV6-3	CVSSSGQSSYEQYF	TGTGTCAGCAGTTCGGGACAGAGTTCCTACGAGCAGTACTTC
-	-	TRBJ2-1	TRBV29-1	CSVEGGGWAGGRSSDQFF	TGCAGCGTTGAAGGGGGGGGTTGGGCAGGGGGCCGTTCCAGTGACCAGTTCTTC
-	-	TRBJ1-1	TRBV28	CASSFLKLPWGANTEAFF	TGTGCCAGCAGTTTCCTTAAGCTCCCGTGGGGAGCAAACACTGAAGCTTTCTTT
TRBD2	-	TRBJ2-7	TRBV11-2	CTRSPWGGEQYF	TGTACCAGGAGCCCCTGGGGGGGCGAGCAGTACTTC
-	many	TRBJ1-4	TRBV28	CASGIAVEKLFF	TGTGCCAGCGGGATAGCAGTTGAAAAACTGTTTTTT
TRBD2	many	TRBJ2-7	TRBV29-1	CSPPKGLAVSYEQYF	TGCAGCCCCCCGAAGGGACTAGCGGTCTCCTACGAGCAGTACTTC
TRBD2	-	TRBJ2-3	TRBV29-1	CSLRAGTTDTQYF	TGCAGCCTTCGAGCGGGGACCACAGATACACAGTATTTT
TRBD1	-	TRBJ2-5	TRBV5-1	CASNLSPQGFETQYF	TGCGCCAGCAACTTGTCACCACAGGGGTTCGAGACCCAGTACTTC
-	-	TRBJ2-1	TRBV11-2	CASSSGDAYEQFF	TGTGCCAGCAGCTCAGGTGATGCCTATGAGCAGTTCTTC
-	once	TRBJ2-1	TRBV11-2	CANSLSYRGPVKRVRSHNEQFF	TGTGCCAACAGCCTCTCCTACCGGGGTCCCGTGAAACGGGTTCGCTCCCACAATGAGCAGTTCTTC
-	-	TRBJ2-6	TRBV30	CAWSNGGLPGANVLTF	TGTGCCTGGAGTAACGGTGGGCTCCCTGGGGCCAACGTCCTGACTTTC
-	-	TRBJ1-6	TRBV7-8	CASSLILDRNPPLHF	TGTGCCAGCAGCTTAATATTGGACCGAAATCCACCCCTCCACTTT
-	few	TRBJ2-5	TRBV11-2	CASRSRDSAHQETQNF	TGTGCCAGTAGATCCCGGGACTCAGCCCACCAAGAGACCCAGAACTTC
-	-	TRBJ2-2	TRBV11-2	CASSLVALVEARELFF	TGTGCCAGCAGCTTAGTGGCGCTAGTGGAAGCCAGGGAGCTGTTTTTT
-	once	TRBJ2-5	TRBV11-2	CASGSRDLPHQETQYF	TGTGCCAGCGGATCCCGGGACTTGCCTCACCAAGAGACCCAGTACTTC
-	many	TRBJ1-2	TRBV6-5	CASSYSRGDGYTF	TGTGCCAGCAGTTACTCAAGGGGGGATGGCTACACCTTC
TRBD1	-	TRBJ2-5	TRBV4-1	CASTQDSGGQETQCF	TGCGCCAGCACCCAAGATTCAGGGGGCCAAGAGACCCAGTGCTTC
-	few	TRBJ2-5	TRBV11-2	CANRSRDSAHQETHYF	TGTGCCAATAGATCCCGGGACTCGGCCCACCAAGAGACCCACTACTTC
TRBD1	-	TRBJ2-7	TRBV11-2	CANCIDPPGQGSYERYF	TGTGCCAACTGCATCGACCCGCCGGGACAGGGAAGCTACGAGCGGTACTTC
TRBD1	-	TRBJ1-5	TRBV4-1	CTNSLDRGGQPQHF	TGCACCAACAGCCTGGACAGGGGAGGTCAGCCCCAGCATTTT
TRBD1	-	TRBJ2-5	TRBV11-2	CDSDLGTVQETQYF	TGTGACAGCGACCTAGGGACAGTACAGGAGACCCAGTACTTC
-	-	TRBJ2-7	TRBV11-2	CASSQHSGWCYEQYF	TGTGCCAGCAGCCAACATTCGGGATGGTGCTACGAGCAGTACTTC
-	-	TRBJ2-2	TRBV11-2	CVSSLYRTARRHRGVVF	TGTGTCAGCAGCTTATATCGCACAGCTAGAAGACACCGGGGAGTTGTTTTT
-	few	TRBJ2-7	TRBV18	CASSPGASISYEQYF	TGTGCCAGCTCACCAGGGGCTAGCATCAGCTACGAGCAGTACTTC
-	-	TRBJ2-1	TRBV4-2	CASSQSTGRGPNPNREQFF	TGCGCCAGCAGCCAATCAACGGGGCGGGGACCCAACCCAAATCGTGAGCAGTTCTTC
TRBD1	once	TRBJ1-2	TRBV29-1	CSVPTGGMDGYTF	TGCAGCGTTCCAACAGGGGGGATGGATGGCTACACCTTC
-	few	TRBJ2-3	TRBV12-3/TRBV12-4	CASSLAGTKYF	TGTGCCAGCAGTTTAGCTGGTACGAAGTATTTT
-	few	TRBJ1-4	TRBV7-9	CASSFDLYRVREKLFF	TGTGCCAGCAGCTTCGACTTGTACAGGGTCCGTGAAAAACTGTTTTTT
-	-	TRBJ2-1	TRBV11-2	CVSSRYNEQFF	TGTGTCAGCAGCCGTTACAATGAGCAGTTCTTC
TRBD2	-	TRBJ2-7	TRBV12-3/TRBV12-4	CASSSLGLGVQYF	TGTGCCAGTAGTTCCCTTGGACTAGGCGTGCAGTACTTC